These 5 T cell receptor beta chains were sequenced from one sample in a study of Ad26.COV2.S vaccination and SARS-CoV-2 variants. Treatment reported: around 19 received Ad26.COV2.S at low or high dose, single or two shots; 5 received placebo; per-sample allocation not given. Vaccine and placebo recipients were sampled on day 63 after the first injection. Using immunoSEQ multiplex PCR, the repertoire was profiled, and TCRdb retains in-frame clones only, with some absent. The repertoire holds about 250,000 clones, with 70% to 90% as singletons. The sample here was peripheral blood, taken in a trial of Ad26.COV2.S vaccine versus placebo. The receptors here all came from a person aged 18-65 years who received the Ad26.COV2.S COVID-19 vaccine or a placebo.

The rearrangement joins TRBV28 to TRBJ2-2; D is unresolved. The CDR3 has 12 amino acids. V dropped 3 bases and J dropped 8 bases, with 7 bases sitting between them. Looked up from germline, CDR1 is MDHEN and CDR2 is SYDVKM. CDR3 bases: TGTGCCAGCAGTTTCGGGTTGGGGGAGCTGTTTTTT. It codes for CASSFGLGELFF.

The V and J genes are TRBV9 and TRBJ2-3; D is undetermined. The germline V gene encodes CDR1 SGDLS and CDR2 YYNGEE. This CDR3 is built from 10 residues. V lost 9 bases and J lost 6, with 8 bases in between. The DNA for the CDR3 is TGTGCCACCTTTCGGGATACGCAGTATTTT. Protein product: CATFRDTQYF.

The chain couples TRBV11-3 to TRBJ2-1; 7 nucleotides line up with TRBD1. The V gene end was trimmed by 2 bases and the J gene end by 5 bases; junction bases not matched to a gene: 3. Germline CDR1 and CDR2: SGHNT and YENEEA. CDR3 length equals 14 residues. DNA of the CDR3: TGTGCCAGCAGCTTAATGGGACAGAACAATGAGCAGTTCTTC. Translating gives CASSLMGQNNEQFF. The full variable domain, its missing parts supplied by reference TRBV11-3 and TRBJ2-1, is EAGVVQSPRYKIIEKKQPVAFWCNPISGHNTLYWYLQNLGQGPELLIRYENEEAVDDSQLPKDRFSAERLKGVDSTLKIQPAELGDSAVYLCASSLMGQNNEQFFGPGTRLTVL.

This clone is a singleton in its sample. The chain carries TRBV10-3 and TRBJ1-1, with no clear D. CDR3 size: 13 residues. Trimming removed 3 bases from V and 1 base from J, with 6 bases in between. CDR1 ENHRY and CDR2 SYGVKD come from the germline V gene. In DNA, the CDR3 is TGTGCCATCAGTGATGGGGAGAACACTGAAGCTTTCTTT. It specifies CAISDGENTEAFF.

The DNA for the CDR3 is TGTGCCAGCAGCCCAAGGTTGAACACTGAAGCTTTCTTT. This translates into CASSPRLNTEAFF. This chain links TRBV7-9 with TRBJ1-1; D call uncertain. Per the germline V gene, CDR1 is SEHNR and CDR2 is FQNEAQ (reference sequence). CDR3 size: 13 residues. V shed 5 bases and J shed 0 bases, with 7 bases lying between them.